This T cell receptor beta chain was identified in a study of blood T cell repertoires in COVID-19. About the research overall: PBMCs, B-cell-depleted T cells, or T cells were the source of the cDNA or gDNA that made up the material.

Assay: immunoSEQ multiplex PCR; the TCRdb copy retains only in-frame clones and omits some. The sample shows 270,000 or so clones, approximately 90% of them seen only once. This CDR3 is 15 amino acids long. This sequence was found in a man between 35 and 55 years old with acute or convalescent COVID-19. Sequenced input: peripheral blood. This chain joins TRBV21-1 and TRBJ1-6; the table's D gene call, TRBD1, was not cross checked with the DNA. TRBV21-1 is recorded as a pseudogene. The CDR3 DNA reads TGTGCCAGCAGCAGGCGCCGGGACAGTAATTCACCCCTCCACTTT. This codes for CASSRRRDSNSPLHF.